The clone carrying this TCR beta chain was seen a few times. Its specificity is not known. The data were taken from a study of T-cell memory formation after mild COVID-19. Background on the study: The TCR clusters were mostly specific to one donor.

Study findings and constraints: SARS-CoV-2 specificity was not confirmed for second-wave clones peaking on day 37. Pre-infection memory already had some responding clones, implying cross-reactive memory joined.

Employing constant-segment primers, 5'RACE generated TCR alpha and TCR beta cDNA libraries bearing sample barcodes and UMIs. MiXCR was run by TCRdb on the 5' RACE reads, yielding one entry per CDR3 protein. The repertoire holds a few hundred thousand distinct CDR3 sequences, with around 15% as singletons. The CDR3 is made up of 14 amino acids. Germline CDR1 is DFQATT and CDR2 is SNEGSKA (reference sequence). Trimming removed 0 bases at V and 2 bases at J, with 10 bases between. The sequence derives from a man younger than 35 who had mild COVID-19 (a few samples of this study predate the infection). Cell type and time point are not known. The specimen sequenced was PBMCs or a T cell subset sorted from them (not recorded which). The chain has TRBV20-1 and TRBJ2-5; the D is unclear. CDR3 nucleotides: TGCAGTGCTAGAGATGAAGGATCACAAGAGACCCAGTACTTC. Translation: CSARDEGSQETQYF.